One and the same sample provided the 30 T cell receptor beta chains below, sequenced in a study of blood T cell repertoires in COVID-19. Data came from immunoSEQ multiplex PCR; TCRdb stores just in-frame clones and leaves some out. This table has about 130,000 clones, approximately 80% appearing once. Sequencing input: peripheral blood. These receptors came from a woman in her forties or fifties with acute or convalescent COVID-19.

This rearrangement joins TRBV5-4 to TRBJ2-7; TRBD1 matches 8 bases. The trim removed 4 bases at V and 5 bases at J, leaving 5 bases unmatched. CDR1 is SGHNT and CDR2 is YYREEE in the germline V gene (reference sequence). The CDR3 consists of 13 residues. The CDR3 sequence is CASSLGQGNEQYF. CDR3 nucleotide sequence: TGTGCCAGCAGCCTAGGACAGGGTAACGAGCAGTACTTC.

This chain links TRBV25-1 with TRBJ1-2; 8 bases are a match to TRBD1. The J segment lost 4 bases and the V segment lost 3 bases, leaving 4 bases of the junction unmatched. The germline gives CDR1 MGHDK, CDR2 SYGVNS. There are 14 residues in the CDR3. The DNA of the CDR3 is TGTGCCAGCAGTGACAGGGGGCGCTTCTATGGCTACACCTTC. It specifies CASSDRGRFYGYTF.

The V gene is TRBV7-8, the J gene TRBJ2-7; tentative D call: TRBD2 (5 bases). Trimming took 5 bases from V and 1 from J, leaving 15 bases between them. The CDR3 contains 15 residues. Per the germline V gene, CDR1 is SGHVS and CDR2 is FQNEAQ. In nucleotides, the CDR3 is TGTGCCAGCAGCCCAAAGAGGGATCTGTCCTACGAGCAGTACTTC. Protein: CASSPKRDLSYEQYF.

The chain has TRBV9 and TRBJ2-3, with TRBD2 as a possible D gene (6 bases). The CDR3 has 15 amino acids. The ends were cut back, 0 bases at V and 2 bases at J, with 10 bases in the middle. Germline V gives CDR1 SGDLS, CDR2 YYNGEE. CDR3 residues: CASSVGDSHTDTQYF. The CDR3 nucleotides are TGTGCCAGCAGCGTAGGGGACTCCCACACAGATACGCAGTATTTT.

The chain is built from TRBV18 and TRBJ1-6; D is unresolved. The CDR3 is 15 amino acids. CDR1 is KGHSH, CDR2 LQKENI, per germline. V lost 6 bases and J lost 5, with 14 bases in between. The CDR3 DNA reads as TGTGCCAGCTCGACAAACAGAGATAATAATTCACCCCTCCACTTT. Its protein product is CASSTNRDNNSPLHF.

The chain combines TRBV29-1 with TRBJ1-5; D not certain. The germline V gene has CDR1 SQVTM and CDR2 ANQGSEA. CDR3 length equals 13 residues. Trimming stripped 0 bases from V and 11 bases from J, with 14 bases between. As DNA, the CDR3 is TGCAGCGTTGAAGAGGGAGCTAGCGGGGCCCAGCATTTT. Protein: CSVEEGASGAQHF.

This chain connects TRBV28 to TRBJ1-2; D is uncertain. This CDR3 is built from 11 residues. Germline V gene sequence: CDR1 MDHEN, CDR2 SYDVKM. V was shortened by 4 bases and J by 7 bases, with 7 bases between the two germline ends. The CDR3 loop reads CASSYSGGYTF. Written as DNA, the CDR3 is TGTGCCAGCAGTTACAGTGGTGGCTACACCTTC.

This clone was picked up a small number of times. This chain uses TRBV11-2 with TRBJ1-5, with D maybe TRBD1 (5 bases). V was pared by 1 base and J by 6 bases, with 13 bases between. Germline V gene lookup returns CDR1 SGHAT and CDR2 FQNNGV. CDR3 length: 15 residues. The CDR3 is CASSLVRGYSQPQHF. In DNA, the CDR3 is TGTGCCAGCAGCTTAGTCCGGGGGTACAGTCAGCCCCAGCATTTT.

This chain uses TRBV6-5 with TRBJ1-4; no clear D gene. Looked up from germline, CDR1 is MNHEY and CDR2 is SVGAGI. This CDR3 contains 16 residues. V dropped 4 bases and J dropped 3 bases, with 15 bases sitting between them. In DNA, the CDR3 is TGTGCCAGCAGTTCGAAAAAACCGGGTTCTAATGAAAAACTGTTTTTT. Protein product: CASSSKKPGSNEKLFF.

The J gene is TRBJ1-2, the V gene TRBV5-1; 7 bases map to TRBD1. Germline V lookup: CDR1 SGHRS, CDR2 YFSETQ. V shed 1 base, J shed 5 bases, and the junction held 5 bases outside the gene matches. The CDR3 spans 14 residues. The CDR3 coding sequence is TGCGCCAGCAGCTTGACGCCGGGACAGTATGGCTACACCTTC. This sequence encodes CASSLTPGQYGYTF.

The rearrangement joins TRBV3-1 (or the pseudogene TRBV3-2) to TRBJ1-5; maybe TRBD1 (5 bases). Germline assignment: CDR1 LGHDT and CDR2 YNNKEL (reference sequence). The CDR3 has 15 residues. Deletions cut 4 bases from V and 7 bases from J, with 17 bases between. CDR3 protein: CASSPGDGGHQPQHF. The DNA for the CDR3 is TGTGCCAGCAGCCCTGGGGACGGAGGGCACCAGCCCCAGCATTTT.

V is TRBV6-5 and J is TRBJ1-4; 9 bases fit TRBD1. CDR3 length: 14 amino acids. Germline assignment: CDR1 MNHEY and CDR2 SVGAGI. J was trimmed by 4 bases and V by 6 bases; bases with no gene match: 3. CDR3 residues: CASRTGGVNEKLFF. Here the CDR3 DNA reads TGTGCCAGCAGGACAGGGGGGGTTAATGAAAAACTGTTTTTT.

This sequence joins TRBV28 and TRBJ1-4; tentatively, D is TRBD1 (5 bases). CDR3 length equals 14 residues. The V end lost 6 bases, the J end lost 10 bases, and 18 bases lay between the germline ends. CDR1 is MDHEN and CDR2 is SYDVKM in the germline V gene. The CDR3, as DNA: TGTGCCAGCAGACCCATGACAGCTGGCGTAAAACTGTTTTTT. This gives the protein CASRPMTAGVKLFF.

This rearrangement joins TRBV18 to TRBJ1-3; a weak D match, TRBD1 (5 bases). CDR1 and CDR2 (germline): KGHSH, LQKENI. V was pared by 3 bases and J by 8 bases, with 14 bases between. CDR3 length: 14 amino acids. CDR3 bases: TGTGCCAGCTCACCCCCGGCCAGGGAATACACCATATATTTT. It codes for CASSPPAREYTIYF.

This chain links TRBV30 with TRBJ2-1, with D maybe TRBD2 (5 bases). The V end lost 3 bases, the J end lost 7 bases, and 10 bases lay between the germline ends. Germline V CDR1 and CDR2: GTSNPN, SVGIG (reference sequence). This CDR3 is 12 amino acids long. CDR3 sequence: CAWSLARNEQFF. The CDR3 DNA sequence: TGTGCCTGGAGCCTAGCCCGGAATGAGCAGTTCTTC. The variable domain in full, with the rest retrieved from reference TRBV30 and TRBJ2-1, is SQTIHQWPATLVQPVGSPLSLECTVEGTSNPNLYWYRQAAGRGLQLLFYSVGIGQISSEVPQNLSASRPQDRQFILSSKKLLLSDSGFYLCAWSLARNEQFFGPGTRLTVL.

The CDR3 nucleotides read TGTGCCACTGGCTCTAGCGGGGACGGGGAGCTGTTTTTT. Its translation is CATGSSGDGELFF. The chain has TRBV15 and TRBJ2-2, with 9 nucleotides matching TRBD2. CDR1 and CDR2 from the germline V gene are LNHNV and YYDKDF (reference sequence). The J segment lost 7 bases and the V segment lost 9 bases, leaving 6 bases of the junction unmatched. The CDR3 loop spans 13 amino acids. Using reference TRBV15 and TRBJ2-2 for the parts outside the CDR3, the full variable domain is DAMVIQNPRYQVTQFGKPVTLSCSQTLNHNVMYWYQQKSSQAPKLLFHYYDKDFNNEADTPDNFQSRRPNTSFCFLDIRSPGLGDTAMYLCATGSSGDGELFFGEGSRLTVL.

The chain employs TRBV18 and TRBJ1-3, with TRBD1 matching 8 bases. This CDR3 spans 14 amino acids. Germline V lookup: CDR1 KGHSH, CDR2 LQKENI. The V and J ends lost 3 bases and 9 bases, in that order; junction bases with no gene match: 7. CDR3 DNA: TGTGCCAGCTCACCCCGGACAGGGAAGGTCACCATATATTTT. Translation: CASSPRTGKVTIYF.

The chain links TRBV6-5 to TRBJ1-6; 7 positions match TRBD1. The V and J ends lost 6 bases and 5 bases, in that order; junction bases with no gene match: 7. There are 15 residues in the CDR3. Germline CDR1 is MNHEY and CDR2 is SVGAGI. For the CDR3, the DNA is TGTGCCAGCAGAAAAATAGGACAGGATAATTCACCCCTCCACTTT. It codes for CASRKIGQDNSPLHF.

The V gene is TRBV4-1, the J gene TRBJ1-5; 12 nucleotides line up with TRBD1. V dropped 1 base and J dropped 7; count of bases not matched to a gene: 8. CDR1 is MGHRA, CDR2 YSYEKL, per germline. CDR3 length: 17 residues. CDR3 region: CASSQVGTGGGIQPQHF. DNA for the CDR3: TGCGCCAGCAGCCAAGTGGGGACAGGGGGCGGTATCCAGCCCCAGCATTTT.

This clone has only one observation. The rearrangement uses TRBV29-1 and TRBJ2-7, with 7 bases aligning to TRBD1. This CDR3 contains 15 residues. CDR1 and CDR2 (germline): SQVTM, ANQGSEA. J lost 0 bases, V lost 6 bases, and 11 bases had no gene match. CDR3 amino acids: CSVVSRDRSSYEQYF. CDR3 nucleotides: TGCAGCGTCGTGTCCAGGGACAGAAGCTCCTACGAGCAGTACTTC.

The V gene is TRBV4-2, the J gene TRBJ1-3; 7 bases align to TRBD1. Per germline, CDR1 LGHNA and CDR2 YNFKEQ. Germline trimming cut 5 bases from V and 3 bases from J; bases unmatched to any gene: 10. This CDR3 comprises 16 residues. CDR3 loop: CASSFGSGTVGNTIYF. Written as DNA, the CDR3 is TGTGCCAGCAGCTTTGGCTCCGGGACAGTTGGAAACACCATATATTTT.

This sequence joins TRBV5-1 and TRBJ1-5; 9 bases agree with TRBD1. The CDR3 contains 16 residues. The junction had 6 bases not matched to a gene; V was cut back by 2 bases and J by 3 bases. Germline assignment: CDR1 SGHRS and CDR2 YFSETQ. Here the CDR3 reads CASSLSGTGLNQPQHF. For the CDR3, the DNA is TGCGCCAGCAGCTTATCTGGGACAGGGCTCAATCAGCCCCAGCATTTT.

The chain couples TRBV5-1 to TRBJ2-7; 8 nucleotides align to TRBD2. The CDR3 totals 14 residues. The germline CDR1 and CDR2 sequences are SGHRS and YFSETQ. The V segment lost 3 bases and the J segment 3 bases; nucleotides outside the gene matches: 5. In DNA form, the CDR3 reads TGCGCCAGCAGCTCTGGGACTAGTTTCTACGAGCAGTACTTC. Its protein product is CASSSGTSFYEQYF.

CDR3 protein: CASSLGSGRITYNEQFF. CDR3 bases: TGCGCCAGCAGCTTGGGTAGCGGACGGATCACCTACAATGAGCAGTTCTTC. The gene calls are TRBV5-1 and TRBJ2-1, with D maybe TRBD2 (6 bases). The germline V gene encodes CDR1 SGHRS and CDR2 YFSETQ. The CDR3 is made up of 17 amino acids. Trimming shortened V by 0 bases and J by 2 bases, and 15 bases separated the two germline ends.

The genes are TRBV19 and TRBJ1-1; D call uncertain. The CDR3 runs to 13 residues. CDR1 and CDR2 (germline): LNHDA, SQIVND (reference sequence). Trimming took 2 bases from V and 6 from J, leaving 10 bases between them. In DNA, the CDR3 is TGTGCCAGTAGTATAACAATCAATCCTGAAGCTTTCTTT. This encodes CASSITINPEAFF.

CDR3 DNA: TGTGCCAGCAGTGCCCGCAGGGTCAGGTTCGGAGACACTGAAGCTTTCTTT. Protein: CASSARRVRFGDTEAFF. V and J are TRBV6-1 and TRBJ1-1; perhaps TRBD1 as D (5 bases). Looked up from germline, CDR1 is MNHNS and CDR2 is SASEGT. The ends were cut back, 4 bases at V and 3 bases at J, with 21 bases in the middle. The CDR3 totals 17 residues.

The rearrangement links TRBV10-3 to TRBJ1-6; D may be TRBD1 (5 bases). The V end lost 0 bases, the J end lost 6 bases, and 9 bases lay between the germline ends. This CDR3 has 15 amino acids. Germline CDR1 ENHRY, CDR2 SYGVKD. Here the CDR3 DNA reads TGTGCCATCAGTGAGTCCTTTGACAGTAATTCACCCCTCCACTTT. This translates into CAISESFDSNSPLHF.

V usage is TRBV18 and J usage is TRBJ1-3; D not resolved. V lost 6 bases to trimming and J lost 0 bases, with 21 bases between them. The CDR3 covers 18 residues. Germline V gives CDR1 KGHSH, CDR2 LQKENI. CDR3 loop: CASSPIQPTGSSGNTIYF. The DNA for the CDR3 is TGTGCCAGCTCCCCCATCCAACCGACTGGGAGCTCTGGAAACACCATATATTTT.

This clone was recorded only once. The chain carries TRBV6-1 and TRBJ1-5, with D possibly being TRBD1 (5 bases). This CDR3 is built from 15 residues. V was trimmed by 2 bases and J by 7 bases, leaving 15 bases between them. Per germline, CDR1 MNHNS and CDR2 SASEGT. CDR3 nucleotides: TGTGCCAGCAGTGAAATGGCCAGGGTAAGCCAGCCCCAGCATTTT. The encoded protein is CASSEMARVSQPQHF.

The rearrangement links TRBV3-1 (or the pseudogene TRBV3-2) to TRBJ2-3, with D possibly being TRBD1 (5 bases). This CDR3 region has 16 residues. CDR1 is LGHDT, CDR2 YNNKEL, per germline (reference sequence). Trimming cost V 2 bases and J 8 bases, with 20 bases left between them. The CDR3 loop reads CASSQPLGARPGTQYF. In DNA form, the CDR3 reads TGTGCCAGCAGCCAACCTCTAGGGGCCCGACCGGGTACGCAGTATTTT.